A selection of T cell receptor beta chains follows, all from one sample in a study of shared clonotypes between healthy human individuals. This table comes from immunoSEQ multiplex PCR, and its TCRdb copy is limited to in-frame clones, with some not included. The sample contains fewer than 1 million clones, about 96% of which appear only once. The specimen sequenced was naive CD8+ T cells sorted from blood. Receptors were obtained from a man younger than 40 in good health. Both conserved end residues are part of each CDR3. The order of the fields is D gene, J gene, clone size, V gene, CDR3 protein, CDR3 DNA. D genes are given only for firm matches. The size of a clone is reported for some rows only, either as once, few or many, or as a class for expanded clones.

TRBD1 | TRBJ2-7 | NA | TRBV14 | CASSQGTGDRWTQYF | TGTGCCAGCAGCCAGGGGACAGGGGATCGTTGGACGCAGTACTTC
TRBD1 | TRBJ2-7 | NA | TRBV7-9 | CASGDRTYEQYF | TGTGCCAGCGGGGACAGAACCTACGAGCAGTACTTC
TRBD1 | TRBJ2-5 | NA | TRBV28 | CASSLWGTGQETQYF | TGTGCCAGCAGTTTATGGGGGACAGGTCAAGAGACCCAGTACTTC
NA | TRBJ2-2 | once | TRBV2 | CAGLDRMNTGELFF | TGTGCCGGATTAGACAGGATGAACACCGGGGAGCTGTTTTTT
NA | TRBJ1-1 | NA | TRBV11-2 | CASSLNMWNTEAFF | TGTGCCAGCAGCTTAAATATGTGGAACACTGAAGCTTTCTTT
TRBD1 | TRBJ1-2 | NA | TRBV6-5 | CASTRQGLIGYTF | TGTGCCAGCACCAGACAGGGTCTGATTGGCTACACCTTC
NA | TRBJ2-2 | NA | TRBV9 | CASSLGTNTGELFF | TGTGCCAGCAGCCTCGGTACGAACACCGGGGAGCTGTTTTTT
TRBD1 | TRBJ2-1 | NA | TRBV14 | CASSREQGASYNEQFF | TGTGCCAGCAGCCGGGAACAGGGGGCTTCCTACAATGAGCAGTTCTTC
NA | TRBJ2-2 | once | TRBV21-1 | CASPTGQPNTGELFF | TGTGCCAGCCCAACCGGACAGCCAAACACCGGGGAGCTGTTTTTT
NA | TRBJ2-7 | NA | TRBV7-9 | CASSADNSYEQYF | TGTGCCAGCAGCGCCGACAACTCCTACGAGCAGTACTTC
TRBD2 | TRBJ2-5 | NA | TRBV27 | CASSLYPRVAGVQETQYF | TGTGCCAGCAGTTTATACCCCCGGGTAGCGGGAGTCCAAGAGACCCAGTACTTC
TRBD2 | TRBJ2-1 | NA | TRBV9 | CASSVAAASGFYNEQFF | TGTGCCAGCAGCGTAGCCGCCGCTAGCGGGTTCTACAATGAGCAGTTCTTC
NA | TRBJ1-1 | NA | TRBV29-1 | CSVDPGMNTEAFF | TGCAGCGTGGACCCGGGAATGAACACTGAAGCTTTCTTT
TRBD2 | TRBJ2-1 | NA | TRBV5-5 | CASSFLGTSGLSSYNEQFF | TGTGCCAGCAGCTTCCTGGGGACTAGCGGGCTAAGCTCCTACAATGAGCAGTTCTTC
NA | TRBJ2-1 | NA | TRBV11-2 | CASNLPNKVNEQFF | TGTGCCAGCAACCTACCAAATAAGGTCAATGAGCAGTTCTTC
TRBD1 | TRBJ2-1 | NA | TRBV7-3 | CASSSGQGASEQFF | TGTGCCAGCAGCTCCGGACAGGGGGCGAGTGAGCAGTTCTTC
NA | TRBJ2-7 | NA | TRBV7-8 | CASSLDGPYEQYF | TGTGCCAGCAGCTTAGACGGACCCTACGAGCAGTACTTC
TRBD1 | TRBJ2-1 | NA | TRBV27 | CASSLSGQGSNEQFF | TGTGCCAGCAGTTTGTCGGGACAGGGTAGTAATGAGCAGTTCTTC
TRBD1 | TRBJ2-3 | NA | TRBV27 | CASSLDGQGTDTQYF | TGTGCCAGCAGTTTGGATGGACAGGGCACAGATACGCAGTATTTT
NA | TRBJ1-1 | NA | TRBV6-5 | CASQRGGATEAFF | TGTGCCAGCCAAAGGGGGGGAGCCACTGAAGCTTTCTTT
TRBD2 | TRBJ2-1 | NA | TRBV27 | CASSPLPTSGVFNEQFF | TGTGCCAGCAGTCCTCTACCAACTAGCGGAGTTTTCAATGAGCAGTTCTTC
TRBD1 | TRBJ1-2 | once | TRBV13 | CASSFGQGGYTF | TGTGCCAGCAGCTTCGGACAGGGTGGCTACACCTTC
NA | TRBJ2-3 | NA | TRBV7-3 | CASSDNSDTQYF | TGTGCCAGCAGCGATAATTCAGATACGCAGTATTTT
TRBD1 | TRBJ2-7 | NA | TRBV7-7 | CASSNRQGDEQYF | TGTGCCAGCAGCAACCGACAGGGGGACGAGCAGTACTTC
TRBD1 | TRBJ2-2 | NA | TRBV4-1 | CASSYRDRNTGELFF | TGCGCCAGCAGCTACCGGGACAGAAACACCGGGGAGCTGTTTTTT
TRBD2 | TRBJ2-7 | NA | TRBV6-5 | CASSGLDAYEQYF | TGTGCCAGCAGTGGACTAGATGCCTACGAGCAGTACTTC
NA | TRBJ2-2 | NA | TRBV27 | CASSRTANTGELFF | TGTGCCAGCAGCCGGACAGCGAACACCGGGGAGCTGTTTTTT
NA | TRBJ2-7 | once | TRBV2 | CASTTTYEQYF | TGTGCCAGCACCACGACCTACGAGCAGTACTTC
TRBD2 | TRBJ2-5 | NA | TRBV14 | CASSHRRGLAGMETQYF | TGTGCCAGCAGCCACCGACGAGGACTAGCGGGGATGGAGACCCAGTACTTC
TRBD2 | TRBJ2-1 | NA | TRBV5-1 | CASSDATSGSGNEQFF | TGCGCCAGCAGCGATGCAACTAGCGGGAGTGGTAATGAGCAGTTCTTC
NA | TRBJ2-2 | NA | TRBV4-1 | CASSQVGLATTGELFF | TGCGCCAGCAGCCAAGTTGGTCTAGCTACCACCGGGGAGCTGTTTTTT